Here is one T cell receptor beta chain with its context. What it binds is not known. Only in-frame clones appear in the TCRdb table, and some are missing; sequencing was by immunoSEQ multiplex PCR. The data contain roughly 50,000 clones, about 89% of them singletons. The record originates from a study of OX40 agonist ivuxolimab in advanced cancers. Study results and caveats: CD4+ and CD8+ blood T cells expanded clonally by week 6 at 0.1 to 3.0 mg/kg. The study found that CD8+ T cells averaged more expanded clones than CD4+.

Prior autoimmune disease or systemic immunosuppression barred patients. The CDR3 sequence is 17 residues long. Per the germline V gene, CDR1 is KGHSH and CDR2 is LQKENI. Unmatched junction bases numbered 10, after V lost 3 bases and J lost 5 bases. The clonotype was recovered from an adult with an advanced solid tumor such as melanoma, head and neck, liver or kidney cancer. The chain joins TRBV18 to TRBJ2-5, with TRBD2 matching over 12 bases. The sequenced sample was CD4+ or CD8+ T cells sorted from blood, obtained in a trial of the OX40 agonist ivuxolimab. In DNA, the CDR3 is TGTGCCAGCTCACCCTTAGGACTAGCGGGAATAAAGGAGACCCAGTACTTC. Translation: CASSPLGLAGIKETQYF. The whole variable domain, filled in from reference TRBV18 and TRBJ2-5, reads NAGVMQNPRHLVRRRGQEARLRCSPMKGHSHVYWYRQLPEEGLKFMVYLQKENIIDESGMPKERFSAEFPKEGPSILRIQQVVRGDSAAYFCASSPLGLAGIKETQYFGPGTRLLVL.